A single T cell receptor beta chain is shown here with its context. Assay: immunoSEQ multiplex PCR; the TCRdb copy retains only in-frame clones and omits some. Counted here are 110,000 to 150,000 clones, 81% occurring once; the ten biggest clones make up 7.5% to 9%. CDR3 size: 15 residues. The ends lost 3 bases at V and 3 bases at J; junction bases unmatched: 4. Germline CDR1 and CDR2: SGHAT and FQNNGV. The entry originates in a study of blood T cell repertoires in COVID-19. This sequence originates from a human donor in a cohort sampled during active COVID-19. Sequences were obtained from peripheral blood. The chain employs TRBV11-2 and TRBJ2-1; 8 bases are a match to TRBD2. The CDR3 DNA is TGTGCCAGCAGCTTCTCTAGCGGGTTCTACAATGAGCAGTTCTTC. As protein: CASSFSSGFYNEQFF.